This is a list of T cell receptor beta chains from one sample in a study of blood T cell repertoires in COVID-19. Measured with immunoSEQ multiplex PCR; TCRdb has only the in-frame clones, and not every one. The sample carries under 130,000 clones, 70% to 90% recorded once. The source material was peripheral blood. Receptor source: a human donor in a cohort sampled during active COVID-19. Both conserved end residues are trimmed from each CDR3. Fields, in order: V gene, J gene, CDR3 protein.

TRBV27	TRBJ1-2	ASSFQGNYGYT
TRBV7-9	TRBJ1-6	ASSLTESNSPLH
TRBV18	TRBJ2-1	ASSPERGSSYNEQF
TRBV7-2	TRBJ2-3	ASSISDTQY
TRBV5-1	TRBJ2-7	ASSPGVIHEQY
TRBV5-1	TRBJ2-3	ASSKGTSGGAGTDTQY
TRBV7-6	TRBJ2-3	ASSLEVPTETDTQY
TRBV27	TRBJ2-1	ASSLAGLEELEQF
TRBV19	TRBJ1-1	ASSIRSTGAEAF
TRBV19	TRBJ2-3	ASSIERGGYSDTQY
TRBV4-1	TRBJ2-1	ASSQPGGRANEQF
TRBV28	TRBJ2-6	ASSLPGGTGANVLT
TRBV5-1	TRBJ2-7	ASSPGTGGFLDY
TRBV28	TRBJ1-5	ASSTSGGGYQPQH
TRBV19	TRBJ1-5	ASRAGAGQVTQPQH
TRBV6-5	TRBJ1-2	ASYRPAGDGYT
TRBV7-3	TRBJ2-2	ASSLIGASGGELF
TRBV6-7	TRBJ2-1	ASSYSGTSGGRSYNEQF
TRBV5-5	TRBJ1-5	ASSFDTINQPQH
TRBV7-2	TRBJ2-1	ASSHSGTPNEQF
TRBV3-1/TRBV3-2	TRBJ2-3	ASTTDSRPDTQY
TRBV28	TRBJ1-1	ATTGGTEAF
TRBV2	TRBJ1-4	ASSDSTSGLRDSEKLF
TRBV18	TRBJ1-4	ASSLPASNEKLF
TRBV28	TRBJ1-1	ASSRQGGYWAF
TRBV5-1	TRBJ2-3	ASSLSGSADTQY
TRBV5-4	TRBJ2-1	ASSLDRGNSYNEQF
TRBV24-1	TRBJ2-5	ATSDSIGGWETQY
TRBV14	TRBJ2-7	ASSQVYEQY
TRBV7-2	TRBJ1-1	ASSPYPGQTEAF
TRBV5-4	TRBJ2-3	ASSLVVASGRGDTQY